The 27 T cell receptor beta chains reported below all come from one sample, sequenced in a study of PD-L1 blockade in urothelial cancer. Time point given: pretreatment peripheral blood. Repertoires were generated with immunoSEQ multiplex PCR, while TCRdb's copy carries only in-frame clones and drops some. The sample has roughly 49,000 clones, approximately 86% seen once. This sample comprised PBMCs, obtained around atezolizumab (anti-PD-L1) treatment. These receptors all stem from a man between 60 and 75 years old with urothelial cancer.

This clone has a single count. J is TRBJ2-5 and V is TRBV10-3, with 10 bases that match TRBD1. V shed 10 bases and J 5 bases; nucleotides not matched to a gene: 10. The CDR3 is 14 residues long. CDR1 and CDR2 (germline): ENHRY, SYGVKD. This CDR3 reads CATRTDRGGETQYF. CDR3 coding DNA: TGTGCCACTAGAACGGACAGGGGGGGTGAGACCCAGTACTTC.

This chain uses TRBV29-1 with TRBJ2-1, with D possibly TRBD1 on 6 matching bases. Germline V gives CDR1 SQVTM, CDR2 ANQGSEA. V dropped 7 bases and J dropped 7 bases, with 17 bases sitting between them. The CDR3 has 13 amino acids. CDR3 DNA: TGCAGCGCCGGCCGGGCAGGGGAGAATGAGCAGTTCTTC. Translation gives CSAGRAGENEQFF.

The V call is TRBV5-1, the J call TRBJ2-3, with 11 bases lining up with TRBD2. The ends lost 4 bases at V and 0 bases at J; junction bases unmatched: 10. The CDR3 length is 18 residues. CDR1 is SGHRS, CDR2 YFSETQ, per germline. CDR3 in amino acids: CASSHTSGGYSSTDTQYF. The CDR3 DNA is TGCGCCAGCAGCCATACTAGCGGGGGCTACTCTAGCACAGATACGCAGTATTTT.

The V call is TRBV5-1, the J call TRBJ2-1, with TRBD1 matching over 7 bases. The J segment lost 1 base and the V segment lost 4 bases, leaving 14 bases of the junction unmatched. Germline V gene sequence: CDR1 SGHRS, CDR2 YFSETQ. The CDR3 totals 18 residues. CDR3 in amino acids: CASSRQGGLTGSYNEQFF. The CDR3 nucleotides are TGCGCCAGCAGCCGACAGGGTGGATTAACGGGGTCCTACAATGAGCAGTTCTTC.

V is TRBV4-2 and J is TRBJ2-1, with 8 nucleotides matching TRBD2. Germline CDR1 reads LGHNA; CDR2 reads YNFKEQ. The CDR3 runs to 16 residues. The ends lost 3 bases at V and 7 bases at J; junction bases unmatched: 11. The CDR3 DNA is TGTGCCAGCAGCCATCTGGGCGGGGGGCGGGGAAATGAGCAGTTCTTC. Protein: CASSHLGGGRGNEQFF.

This chain connects TRBV28 to TRBJ1-6; D unresolved. This CDR3 is 14 amino acids long. V lost 6 bases and J lost 8, with 14 bases in between. Per germline, CDR1 MDHEN and CDR2 SYDVKM. CDR3 coding DNA: TGTGCCAGCAGCCCACTGAAAAAAGATTCACCCCTCCACTTT. Residues: CASSPLKKDSPLHF.

The V call is TRBV10-3, the J call TRBJ2-6, with D possibly being TRBD1 (5 bases). Trimming left V 3 bases short and J 0 bases short, with 9 bases between. Looked up from germline, CDR1 is ENHRY and CDR2 is SYGVKD. The CDR3 consists of 16 residues. The CDR3 DNA sequence: TGTGCCATCAGTGATTCAGGGCGCTCTGGGGCCAACGTCCTGACTTTC. Its protein is CAISDSGRSGANVLTF.

The chain couples TRBV5-1 to TRBJ2-1; the match to TRBD2 covers 7 bases. The CDR3 consists of 18 residues. Germline V lookup: CDR1 SGHRS, CDR2 YFSETQ. V shed 0 bases and J 1 base; nucleotides not matched to a gene: 10. The CDR3 loop is CASSLGPFGGGSYNEQFF. The CDR3 DNA reads TGCGCCAGCAGCTTGGGCCCCTTCGGCGGGGGATCCTACAATGAGCAGTTCTTC.

This clone came up once. J is TRBJ2-2 and V is TRBV29-1; TRBD1 aligns across 9 bases. The CDR3 loop spans 15 amino acids. With V trimmed by 7 bases and J by 3 bases, 9 bases remained unmatched. CDR1 is SQVTM and CDR2 is ANQGSEA in the germline V gene. CDR3: CSGGDRERDTGELFF. CDR3 coding DNA: TGCAGCGGGGGGGACAGGGAGCGTGACACCGGGGAGCTGTTTTTT.

This chain joins TRBV5-1 and TRBJ2-2; the match to TRBD2 covers 10 bases. The CDR3 has 17 amino acids. Germline CDR1 is SGHRS and CDR2 is YFSETQ. V was pared by 1 base and J by 6 bases, with 9 bases of the junction left unmatched. CDR3 coding DNA: TGCGCCAGCAGCTTGTTCGGACTAGCGGAGGGCGCCGGGGAGCTGTTTTTT. This encodes CASSLFGLAEGAGELFF. Full variable domain (remainder filled in from reference TRBV5-1 and TRBJ2-2): KAGVTQTPRYLIKTRGQQVTLSCSPISGHRSVSWYQQTPGQGLQFLFEYFSETQRNKGNFPGRFSGRQFSNSRSEMNVSTLELGDSALYLCASSLFGLAEGAGELFFGEGSRLTVL.

The V and J genes are TRBV11-3 and TRBJ1-1; TRBD1 matches 8 bases. V lost 6 bases to trimming and J lost 2 bases; unmatched junction nucleotides: 2. The germline gives CDR1 SGHNT, CDR2 YENEEA. The CDR3 sequence is 13 residues long. In DNA form, the CDR3 reads TGTGCCAGCAGAGGACAGGGAAACACTGAAGCTTTCTTT. Translated, it gives CASRGQGNTEAFF.

This chain joins TRBV5-1 and TRBJ1-1; D is uncertain. This CDR3 region has 13 residues. The V and J ends lost 4 bases and 1 base respectively, with 8 bases between them. Germline CDR1 reads SGHRS; CDR2 reads YFSETQ. CDR3 DNA sequence: TGCGCCAGCAGCCCGGAGAGGAACACTGAAGCTTTCTTT. It encodes CASSPERNTEAFF.

Remarks on this clone: This same CDR3 is encoded by further DNA sequences in the sample. The chain uses TRBV19 and TRBJ2-7; D uncertain. The ends were cut back, 3 bases at V and 2 bases at J, with 8 bases in the middle. The CDR3 runs 13 residues. Germline V gene data show CDR1 as LNHDA and CDR2 as SQIVND (reference sequence). The CDR3 loop reads CASSITGTYEQYF. CDR3 coding DNA: TGTGCCAGTAGTATCACCGGTACCTACGAGCAGTACTTC.

This chain uses TRBV18 with TRBJ2-1; 7 bases map to TRBD1. The J segment lost 0 bases and the V segment lost 8 bases, leaving 10 bases of the junction unmatched. This CDR3 has 16 amino acids. CDR1 is KGHSH and CDR2 is LQKENI in the germline V gene. The CDR3 sequence: CASTTLSGGSYNEQFF. The CDR3 DNA follows: TGTGCCAGCACGACTCTCTCAGGGGGCTCCTACAATGAGCAGTTCTTC.

DNA of the CDR3: TGCGCCAGCAGGTTGACTACCGGGACTAGCTACTACAATGAGCAGTTCTTC. Amino acid sequence: CASRLTTGTSYYNEQFF. The chain joins TRBV5-1 to TRBJ2-1; 9 bases map to TRBD2. Germline loops: CDR1 SGHRS, CDR2 YFSETQ. With 5 bases clipped from V and 3 bases from J, the junction kept 12 bases outside the gene matches. The CDR3 spans 17 residues.

The gene calls are TRBV2 and TRBJ2-3, with D maybe TRBD1 (7 bases). The CDR3 extends over 13 amino acids. Germline-derived CDR1 and CDR2 are SNHLY and FYNNEI. Trimming took 11 bases from V and 10 from J, leaving 22 bases between them. Written as DNA, the CDR3 is TGTGCCGAAGGCGGAGGGGACAGCGAGGCGCAGTATTTT. Its translation is CAEGGGDSEAQYF.

This chain uses TRBV15 with TRBJ1-5; TRBD1 agrees at 8 bases. The V gene's germline CDR1 is LNHNV and CDR2 YYDKDF (reference sequence). The CDR3 consists of 14 residues. Trimming at V came to 5 bases and at J to 4 bases, leaving 4 bases not matched to a gene. The CDR3 nucleotides read TGTGCCACCAGCTCGGACAGGGTGAATCAGCCCCAGCATTTT. This sequence encodes CATSSDRVNQPQHF. Variable domain in full (rest from reference TRBV15 and TRBJ1-5): DAMVIQNPRYQVTQFGKPVTLSCSQTLNHNVMYWYQQKSSQAPKLLFHYYDKDFNNEADTPDNFQSRRPNTSFCFLDIRSPGLGDTAMYLCATSSDRVNQPQHFGDGTRLSIL.

This clone was found once. The chain employs TRBV29-1 and TRBJ2-3, with TRBD2 identical over 10 bases. This CDR3 has 13 residues. CDR1 and CDR2 from the germline V gene are SQVTM and ANQGSEA. With 5 bases clipped from V and 2 bases from J, the junction kept 1 base outside the gene matches. Here the CDR3 reads CSVLAGVTDTQYF. The DNA of the CDR3 is TGCAGCGTTCTAGCGGGGGTCACAGATACGCAGTATTTT.

Comment on this clone: One end of the junction is discordant with germline, which a read error may explain. This chain links TRBV7-7 with TRBJ2-3, with TRBD2 matching 15 bases. Germline CDR1 reads SSHAT; CDR2 reads FNYEAQ (reference sequence). This CDR3 is built from 17 residues. The chain's CDR3 is CASSLGLAGGNTDTQYF. CDR3 DNA: TGTGCTAGCAGCTTGGGACTAGCGGGGGGAAACACAGATACGCAGTATTTT.

The J gene is TRBJ1-5, the V gene TRBV21-1. TRBV21-1 is a recognized pseudogene. The CDR3 is 15 residues long. CDR3 DNA: TGTGCCAGCAGCGTAGTAAATAGCAACAATCAGCCCCAGCATTTT. Its translation: CASSVVNSNNQPQHF.

This chain links TRBV7-8 with TRBJ2-7, with D possibly being TRBD1 (5 bases). CDR3 length equals 14 residues. Germline lookup yields CDR1 SGHVS and CDR2 FQNEAQ. Deletions cut 4 bases from V and 0 bases from J, with 10 bases between. The CDR3 protein is CASSSTGPSYEQYF. The DNA for the CDR3 is TGTGCCAGCAGCTCAACAGGTCCCTCCTACGAGCAGTACTTC.

This chain joins TRBV18 and TRBJ1-5; D unclear. CDR3 length equals 16 residues. Between the trimmed V and J ends, which lost 3 bases and 5 bases, there was a span of 17 bases. Germline assignment: CDR1 KGHSH and CDR2 LQKENI. CDR3 region: CASSPSHGSPYQPQHF. The CDR3 coding sequence is TGTGCCAGCTCACCTTCACACGGGAGCCCTTATCAGCCCCAGCATTTT.

The chain links TRBV27 to TRBJ2-5; tentative D call: TRBD1 (5 bases). Germline V gene data show CDR1 as MNHEY and CDR2 as SMNVEV (reference sequence). The CDR3 sequence is 15 residues long. The V end was cut by 4 bases, the J end by 3 bases, with 15 bases between. The CDR3 protein is CASSWAGRREETQYF. Here the CDR3 DNA reads TGTGCCAGCAGTTGGGCAGGGCGGAGAGAAGAGACCCAGTACTTC.

This clone was observed a single time. The chain links TRBV19 to TRBJ2-1, with D perhaps matching TRBD1 (6 bases). The CDR3 covers 13 residues. CDR1 and CDR2 from the germline V gene are LNHDA and SQIVND (reference sequence). Deletions cut 9 bases from V and 7 bases from J, with 16 bases between. CDR3 sequence reads: CASKAQGRNEQFF. CDR3 DNA sequence: TGTGCCAGCAAGGCACAGGGTCGGAATGAGCAGTTCTTC. The full variable domain, completed using reference TRBV19 and TRBJ2-1, is DGGITQSPKYLFRKEGQNVTLSCEQNLNHDAMYWYRQDPGQGLRLIYYSQIVNDFQKGDIAEGYSVSREKKESFPLTVTSAQKNPTAFYLCASKAQGRNEQFFGPGTRLTVL.

This rearrangement joins TRBV14 to TRBJ1-6; possible D gene TRBD1, 6 bases. The length of the CDR3 is 13 residues. V gave up 0 bases and J gave up 12 bases, with 9 bases separating them. Germline values: CDR1 SGHDN, CDR2 FVKESK. Here the CDR3 DNA reads TGTGCCAGCAGCCAAGATATAGGGGGACCCCTCCACTTT. Amino acids: CASSQDIGGPLHF.

The chain is built from TRBV5-1 and TRBJ2-2; 7 bases agree with TRBD2. V shed 8 bases and J 6 bases; nucleotides not matched to a gene: 13. CDR3 length: 15 amino acids. Germline CDR1 is SGHRS and CDR2 is YFSETQ. The CDR3 coding sequence is TGCGCCAGTGTAAATTCAGCGGGACTCCCCGGGGAGCTGTTTTTT. It yields the protein CASVNSAGLPGELFF.

The J gene is TRBJ1-1, the V gene TRBV2; TRBD1 might be the D (5 bases). The germline V gene encodes CDR1 SNHLY and CDR2 FYNNEI. The CDR3 sequence is 13 residues long. With 6 bases removed from V and 3 bases from J, the gap between germline ends came to 11 bases. The chain's CDR3 is CASRGGEDTEAFF. The CDR3 DNA reads as TGTGCCAGCAGGGGGGGGGAGGACACTGAAGCTTTCTTT.